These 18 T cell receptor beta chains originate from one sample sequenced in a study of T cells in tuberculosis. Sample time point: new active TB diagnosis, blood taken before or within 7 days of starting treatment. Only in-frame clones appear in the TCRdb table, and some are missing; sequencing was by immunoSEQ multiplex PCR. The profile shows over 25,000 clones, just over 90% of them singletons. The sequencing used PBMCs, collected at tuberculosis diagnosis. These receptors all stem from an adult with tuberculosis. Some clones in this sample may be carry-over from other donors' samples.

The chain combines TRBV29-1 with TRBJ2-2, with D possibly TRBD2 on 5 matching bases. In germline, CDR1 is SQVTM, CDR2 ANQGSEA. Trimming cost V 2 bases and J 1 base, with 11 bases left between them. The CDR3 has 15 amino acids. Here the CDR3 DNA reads TGCAGCGTTGAAAGGCGAGGAGGGAACACCGGGGAGCTGTTTTTT. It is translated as CSVERRGGNTGELFF.

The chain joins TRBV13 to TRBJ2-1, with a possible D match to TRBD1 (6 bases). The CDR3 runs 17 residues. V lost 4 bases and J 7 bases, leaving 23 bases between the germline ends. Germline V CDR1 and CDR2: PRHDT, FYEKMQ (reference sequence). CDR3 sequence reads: CASSSHGTGMFKNEQFF. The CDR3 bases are TGTGCCAGCAGCTCCCACGGCACAGGGATGTTCAAAAATGAGCAGTTCTTC.

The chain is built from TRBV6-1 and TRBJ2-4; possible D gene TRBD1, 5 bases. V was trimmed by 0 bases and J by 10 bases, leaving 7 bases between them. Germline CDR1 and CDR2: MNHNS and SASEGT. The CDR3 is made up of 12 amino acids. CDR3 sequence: CASSEARVIQYF. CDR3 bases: TGTGCCAGCAGTGAAGCCAGGGTAATTCAGTACTTC.

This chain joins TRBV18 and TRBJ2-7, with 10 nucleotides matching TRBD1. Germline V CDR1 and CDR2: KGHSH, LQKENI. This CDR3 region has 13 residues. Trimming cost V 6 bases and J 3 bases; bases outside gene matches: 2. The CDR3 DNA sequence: TGTGCCAGCTCTCGGACAGGGGGCTACGAGCAGTACTTC. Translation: CASSRTGGYEQYF.

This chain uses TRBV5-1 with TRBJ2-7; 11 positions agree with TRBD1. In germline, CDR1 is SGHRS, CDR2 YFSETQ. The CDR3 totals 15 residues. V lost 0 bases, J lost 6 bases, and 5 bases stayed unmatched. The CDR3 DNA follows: TGCGCCAGCAGCTTGGACGGACAGGGGGCTGGCGAGCAGTACTTC. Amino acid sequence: CASSLDGQGAGEQYF.

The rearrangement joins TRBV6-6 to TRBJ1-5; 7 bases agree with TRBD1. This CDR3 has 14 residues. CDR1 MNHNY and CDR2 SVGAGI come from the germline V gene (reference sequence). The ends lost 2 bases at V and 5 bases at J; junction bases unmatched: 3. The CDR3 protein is CASSYEGAYQPQHF. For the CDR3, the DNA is TGTGCCAGCAGTTACGAGGGGGCTTATCAGCCCCAGCATTTT.

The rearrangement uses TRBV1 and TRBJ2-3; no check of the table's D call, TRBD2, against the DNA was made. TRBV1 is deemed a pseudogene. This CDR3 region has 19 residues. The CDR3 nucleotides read TGCACCAGCAGCCAAGGCGAATACCGTAATAGAGTCAGCACAGATACGCAGTATTTT. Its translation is CTSSQGEYRNRVSTDTQYF.

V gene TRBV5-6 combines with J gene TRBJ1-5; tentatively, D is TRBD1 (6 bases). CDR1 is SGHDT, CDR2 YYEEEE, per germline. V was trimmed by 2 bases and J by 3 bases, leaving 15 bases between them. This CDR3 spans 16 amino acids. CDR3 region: CASSLKSGVDNQPQHF. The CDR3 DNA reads TGTGCCAGCAGCTTAAAGTCAGGGGTGGACAATCAGCCCCAGCATTTT.

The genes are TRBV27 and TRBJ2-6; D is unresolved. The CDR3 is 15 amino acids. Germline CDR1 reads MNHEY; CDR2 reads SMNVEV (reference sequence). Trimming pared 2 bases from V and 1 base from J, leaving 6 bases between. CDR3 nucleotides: TGTGCCAGCAGTTTACTTTCGTCTGGGGCCAACGTCCTGACTTTC. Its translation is CASSLLSSGANVLTF.

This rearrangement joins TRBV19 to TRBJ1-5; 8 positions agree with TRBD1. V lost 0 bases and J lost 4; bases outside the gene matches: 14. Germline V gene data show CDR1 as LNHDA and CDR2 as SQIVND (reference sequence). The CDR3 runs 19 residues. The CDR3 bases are TGTGCCAGTAGTATAGATCCCCCCTCGCCAGGGGGCTGGAATCAGCCCCAGCATTTT. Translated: CASSIDPPSPGGWNQPQHF. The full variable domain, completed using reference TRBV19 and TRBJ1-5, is DGGITQSPKYLFRKEGQNVTLSCEQNLNHDAMYWYRQDPGQGLRLIYYSQIVNDFQKGDIAEGYSVSREKKESFPLTVTSAQKNPTAFYLCASSIDPPSPGGWNQPQHFGDGTRLSIL.

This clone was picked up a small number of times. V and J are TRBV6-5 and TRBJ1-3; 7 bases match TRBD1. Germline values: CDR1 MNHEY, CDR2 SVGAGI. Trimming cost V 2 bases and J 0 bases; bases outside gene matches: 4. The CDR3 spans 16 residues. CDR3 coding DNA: TGTGCCAGCAGTTACGGTCAGGGGGTCTCTGGAAACACCATATATTTT. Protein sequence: CASSYGQGVSGNTIYF.

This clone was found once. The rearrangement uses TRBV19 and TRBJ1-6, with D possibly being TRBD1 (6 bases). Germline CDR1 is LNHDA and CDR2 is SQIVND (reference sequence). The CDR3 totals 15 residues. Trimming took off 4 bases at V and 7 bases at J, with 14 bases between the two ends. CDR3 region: CASSKGGGGNSPLHF. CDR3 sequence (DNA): TGTGCCAGTAGTAAGGGGGGGGGAGGCAATTCACCCCTCCACTTT.

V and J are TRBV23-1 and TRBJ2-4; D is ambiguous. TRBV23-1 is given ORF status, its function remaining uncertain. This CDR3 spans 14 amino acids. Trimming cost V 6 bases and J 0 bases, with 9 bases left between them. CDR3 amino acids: CASRTSTAKNIQYF. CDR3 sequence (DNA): TGCGCCAGCAGAACCAGTACAGCCAAAAACATTCAGTACTTC.

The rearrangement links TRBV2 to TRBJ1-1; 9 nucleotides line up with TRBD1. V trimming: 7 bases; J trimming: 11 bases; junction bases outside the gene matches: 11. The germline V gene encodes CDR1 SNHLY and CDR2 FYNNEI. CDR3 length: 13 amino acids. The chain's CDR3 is CASISQGAGAAFF. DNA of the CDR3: TGTGCCAGCATTTCACAGGGGGCCGGGGCCGCTTTCTTT.

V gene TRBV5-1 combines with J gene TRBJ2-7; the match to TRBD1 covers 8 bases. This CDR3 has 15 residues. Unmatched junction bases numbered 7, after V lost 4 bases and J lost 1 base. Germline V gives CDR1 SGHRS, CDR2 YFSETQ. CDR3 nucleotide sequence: TGCGCCAGCAGCCTGGGGACAGGTATTTCCTACGAGCAGTACTTC. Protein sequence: CASSLGTGISYEQYF.

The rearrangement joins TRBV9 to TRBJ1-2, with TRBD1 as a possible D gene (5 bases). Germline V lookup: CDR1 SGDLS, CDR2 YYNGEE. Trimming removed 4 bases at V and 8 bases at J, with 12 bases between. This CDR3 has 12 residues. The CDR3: CASSFRGNGYTF. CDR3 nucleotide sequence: TGTGCCAGCAGCTTTAGGGGAAACGGCTACACCTTC. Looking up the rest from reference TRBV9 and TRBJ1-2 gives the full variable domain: DSGVTQTPKHLITATGQRVTLRCSPRSGDLSVYWYQQSLDQGLQFLIQYYNGEERAKGNILERFSAQQFPDLHSELNLSSLELGDSALYFCASSFRGNGYTFGSGTRLTVV.

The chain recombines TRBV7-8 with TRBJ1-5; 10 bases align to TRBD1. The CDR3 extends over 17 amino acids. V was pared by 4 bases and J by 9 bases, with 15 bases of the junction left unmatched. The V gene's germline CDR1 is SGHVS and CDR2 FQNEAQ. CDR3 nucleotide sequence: TGTGCCAGCAGCTCGCCCTCCTTGACAGGGGGCATCGGGCCCCAGCATTTT. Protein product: CASSSPSLTGGIGPQHF.

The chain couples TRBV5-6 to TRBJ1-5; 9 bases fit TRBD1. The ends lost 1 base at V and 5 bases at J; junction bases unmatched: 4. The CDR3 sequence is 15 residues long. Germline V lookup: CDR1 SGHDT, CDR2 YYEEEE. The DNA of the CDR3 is TGTGCCAGCAGCTTGTTTGGACAGGGGTATCAGCCCCAGCATTTT. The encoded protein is CASSLFGQGYQPQHF.